This record looks at one T cell receptor (beta chain) sequence and its context. This sample was taken from a study of blood T cell repertoires in COVID-19. Study summary: Whether acute or convalescent, the COVID-19 samples came from the United States, Italy and Spain. The cDNA or gDNA used as material had been derived from T cells, B-cell-depleted T cells, or PBMCs.

Study processing details: How many nucleated cells were present was estimated from reference gene primer amplification. Only in-frame clones appear in the TCRdb table, and some are missing; sequencing was by immunoSEQ multiplex PCR. The DNA gave D and trimming, while V, J and clone size come from that table. The repertoire has about 56,000 clones, 84% of them found once; the top ten carry about an eighth. Germline-derived CDR1 and CDR2 are LGHDT and YNNKEL (reference sequence). Trimming shortened V by 1 base and J by 4 bases, and 16 bases separated the two germline ends. The CDR3 runs 16 residues. The rearrangement links TRBV3-1 (or the pseudogene TRBV3-2) to TRBJ2-5; D is unclear. Sequencing was done on a sample of peripheral blood. The receptor was derived from a woman older than 75 with acute or convalescent COVID-19. The CDR3 reads CASSQGYGAPLETQYF. Here the CDR3 DNA reads TGTGCCAGCAGCCAAGGTTACGGAGCCCCATTAGAGACCCAGTACTTC.